Listed below are T cell receptor beta chains from one sample, sequenced in a study of cytotoxic CD8 clonotypes in ibrutinib-treated CLL. TCRdb keeps only in-frame clones here, not all; method: immunoSEQ multiplex PCR. The data contain some 200,000 clones, nearly 80% of them singletons. The sequencing here drew on PBMCs, taken after 12 months of ibrutinib treatment. These receptors came from a human donor with chronic lymphocytic leukemia. Both conserved end residues are part of each CDR3. Fields, in order: D gene, J gene, V gene, clone size, CDR3 DNA, CDR3 protein. The D gene is left open where the match is weak. Size tells how often a clone was seen (once, few, many) or the class of an expanded clone, and some rows leave it out.

D: TRBD1
J: TRBJ1-4
V: TRBV28
size: -
DNA: TGTGCCAGCAGTTTATTCACAGGGGGCGGTAAAAAACTGTTTTTT
CDR3: CASSLFTGGGKKLFF

D: -
J: TRBJ1-4
V: TRBV6-6
size: -
DNA: TGTGCCAGCATCCCGGCTAACCCTGCCGAGGAAAAACTGTTTTTT
CDR3: CASIPANPAEEKLFF

D: -
J: TRBJ2-5
V: TRBV5-1
size: -
DNA: TGCGCCAGCAGCCGAGGCCCAGATTCTGTAGAGACCCAGTACTTC
CDR3: CASSRGPDSVETQYF

D: TRBD1
J: TRBJ2-7
V: TRBV7-9
size: few
DNA: TGTGCCAGCAGCCCCGTGACAGGGACCTACGAGCAGTACTTC
CDR3: CASSPVTGTYEQYF

D: -
J: TRBJ2-1
V: TRBV18
size: -
DNA: TGTGCCAGCTCACCATGGCAGGACCCGGGTAATGAGCAGTTCTTC
CDR3: CASSPWQDPGNEQFF

D: -
J: TRBJ1-5
V: TRBV10-3
size: many
DNA: TGTGCCATCAGTGGATCAGATCAGCCCCAGCATTTT
CDR3: CAISGSDQPQHF

D: -
J: TRBJ2-2
V: TRBV10-3
size: -
DNA: TGTGCCATTAGTCGGGGGCCCGGGGAGCTGTTTTTT
CDR3: CAISRGPGELFF

D: TRBD2
J: TRBJ2-2
V: TRBV19
size: -
DNA: TGTGCCAGCACCCCGACTAGCGGGAACACCGGGGAGCTGTTTTTT
CDR3: CASTPTSGNTGELFF

D: -
J: TRBJ2-1
V: TRBV11-2
size: -
DNA: TGTGCCAGCAGCTCATCCCCGATGAGGGTCAATGAGCAGTTCTTC
CDR3: CASSSSPMRVNEQFF

D: -
J: TRBJ2-3
V: TRBV10-3
size: -
DNA: TGTGCCATCAGTGCTTCCGTGGGGGGAACAGATACGCAGTATTTT
CDR3: CAISASVGGTDTQYF

D: TRBD1
J: TRBJ2-2
V: TRBV2
size: -
DNA: TGTGCCAGCAGGGCAGACAGGGGATGGACCGGGGAGCTGTTTTTT
CDR3: CASRADRGWTGELFF

D: TRBD2
J: TRBJ2-2
V: TRBV2
size: -
DNA: TGTGCCAGCAGTGATGTAGCGGGAGCAAACACCGGGGAGCTGTTTTTT
CDR3: CASSDVAGANTGELFF

D: -
J: TRBJ2-7
V: TRBV18
size: -
DNA: TGTGCCAGCTCAAGGACGACGGGGGACGAGCAGTACTTC
CDR3: CASSRTTGDEQYF

D: TRBD1
J: TRBJ1-1
V: TRBV11-3
size: -
DNA: TGTGCCAGCAGCTTAGCGGGACAGCAGAACACTGAAGCTTTCTTT
CDR3: CASSLAGQQNTEAFF

D: -
J: TRBJ2-1
V: TRBV27
size: -
DNA: TGTGCCAGCAGTTTAATCAACGGGGGCAATGAGCAGTTCTTC
CDR3: CASSLINGGNEQFF

D: TRBD2
J: TRBJ2-1
V: TRBV6-5
size: few
DNA: TGTGCCAGCAGTTCCCGACTAGCGGGACCTGACAATGAGCAGTTCTTC
CDR3: CASSSRLAGPDNEQFF

D: -
J: TRBJ2-7
V: TRBV7-9
size: -
DNA: TGTGCCAGCAGCCCCCCCGGGACTCCCTCCTACGAGCAGTACTTC
CDR3: CASSPPGTPSYEQYF

D: TRBD1
J: TRBJ1-5
V: TRBV15
size: -
DNA: TGTGCCACCTCCCGGGACAGGGGGAATCAGCCCCAGCATTTT
CDR3: CATSRDRGNQPQHF

D: -
J: TRBJ2-4
V: TRBV6-1
size: -
DNA: TGTGCCAGCAGCCCCGGGGACCTAGCCAAAAACATTCAGTACTTC
CDR3: CASSPGDLAKNIQYF

D: TRBD2
J: TRBJ2-3
V: TRBV9
size: -
DNA: TGTGCCAGCAGCTCAAAGGCGGAGCGGGACCGCACAGATACGCAGTATTTT
CDR3: CASSSKAERDRTDTQYF

D: -
J: TRBJ2-7
V: TRBV27
size: -
DNA: TGTGCCAGCCGTCGATTTCTTGGAGGGGCTAGCGAGCAGTACTTC
CDR3: CASRRFLGGASEQYF

D: -
J: TRBJ2-1
V: TRBV27
size: -
DNA: TGTGCCAGCAGTACTCCGGGACTGGGGGCTAACAGCTCCTACAATGAGCAGTTCTTC
CDR3: CASSTPGLGANSSYNEQFF

D: -
J: TRBJ2-7
V: TRBV18
size: -
DNA: TGTGCCAGCTCACCAGGGCTGATGGACTACGAGCAGTACTTC
CDR3: CASSPGLMDYEQYF

D: TRBD1
J: TRBJ2-7
V: TRBV18
size: once
DNA: TGTGCCAGCTCATCCGGACAGGGCGAGCAGTACTTC
CDR3: CASSSGQGEQYF

D: -
J: TRBJ2-1
V: TRBV7-8
size: once
DNA: TGTGCCAGCAGCTTAGAGGGCTCGACGGTCCTGAATGAGCAGTTCTTC
CDR3: CASSLEGSTVLNEQFF

D: -
J: TRBJ2-7
V: TRBV4-1
size: once
DNA: TGCGCCAGCAGCCAAGACCCTGCCGGGCGTGAGCAGTACTTC
CDR3: CASSQDPAGREQYF

D: -
J: TRBJ2-1
V: TRBV30
size: -
DNA: TGTGCCTGGAGTCCTCTCCGGACAACTGGGGAGCAGTTCTTC
CDR3: CAWSPLRTTGEQFF

D: TRBD1
J: TRBJ2-7
V: TRBV2
size: -
DNA: TGTGCCAGCAGTGGGGACAGTCCCTACGAGCAGTACTTC
CDR3: CASSGDSPYEQYF

D: -
J: TRBJ1-5
V: TRBV15
size: -
DNA: TGTGCCACCAGCAGCAGGGGATTAGACAATCAGCCCCAGCATTTT
CDR3: CATSSRGLDNQPQHF

D: -
J: TRBJ2-2
V: TRBV10-1
size: few
DNA: TGCGCCAGCAGTGAGTCTGCGAGGGCCGGGGAGCTGTTTTTT
CDR3: CASSESARAGELFF

D: -
J: TRBJ2-7
V: TRBV7-9
size: -
DNA: TGTGCCAGCAGCTTCGGCCAGACCTCAGGGGATCCTGTCTACGAGCAGTACTTC
CDR3: CASSFGQTSGDPVYEQYF

D: -
J: TRBJ1-6
V: TRBV5-1
size: -
DNA: TGCGCCAGCAGCTTGTTGGTTTCAGGGACGCGCAACAGAAACAACTCACCCCTCCACTTT
CDR3: CASSLLVSGTRNRNNSPLHF

D: -
J: TRBJ1-2
V: TRBV9
size: -
DNA: TGTGCCAGCAGCGTAGCAGACTACTATGGCTACACCTTC
CDR3: CASSVADYYGYTF

D: -
J: TRBJ2-7
V: TRBV29-1
size: once
DNA: TGCAGCGTTGTTAGAGGCTCCGAGCAGTACTTC
CDR3: CSVVRGSEQYF

D: -
J: TRBJ2-7
V: TRBV18
size: -
DNA: TGTGCCAGCTCACCCCAAGGCAGGGTGGGCGAGCAGTACTTC
CDR3: CASSPQGRVGEQYF

D: -
J: TRBJ2-3
V: TRBV2
size: -
DNA: TGTGCCAGCAGTGAGGTTGGGAGAGATACGCAGTATTTT
CDR3: CASSEVGRDTQYF

D: TRBD2
J: TRBJ2-1
V: TRBV27
size: -
DNA: TGTGCCAGCAGTTTATCGGTAACTAGCGGACGGAATGAGCAGTTCTTC
CDR3: CASSLSVTSGRNEQFF

D: TRBD2
J: TRBJ2-5
V: TRBV7-7
size: -
DNA: TGTGCTAGCAGCTTAGGACTAGCGGGGGCCAAAGAGACCCAGTACTTC
CDR3: CASSLGLAGAKETQYF

D: -
J: TRBJ1-1
V: TRBV6-5
size: -
DNA: TGTGCCAGCAGTTCCCCCACCCAGGGTGCAACTGAAGCTTTCTTT
CDR3: CASSSPTQGATEAFF

D: -
J: TRBJ2-7
V: TRBV28
size: -
DNA: TGTGCCAGCAGTTTAAGCGGAACCTCCTACGAGCAGTACTTC
CDR3: CASSLSGTSYEQYF

D: -
J: TRBJ2-1
V: TRBV5-1
size: -
DNA: TGCGCCAGCAGCTTGATCGCCAATGAGCAGTTCTTC
CDR3: CASSLIANEQFF

D: -
J: TRBJ1-4
V: TRBV29-1
size: -
DNA: TGCAGCGTTGGAAGCGGGGGGCAGCCCAGGAAAAGGTTGTTTTTT
CDR3: CSVGSGGQPRKRLFF

D: TRBD1
J: TRBJ2-5
V: TRBV11-2
size: -
DNA: TGTGCCAGCAGCCCCGCCGGGACAGTGGGAGAGACCCAGTACTTC
CDR3: CASSPAGTVGETQYF

D: -
J: TRBJ1-5
V: TRBV28
size: -
DNA: TGTGCCCAAGGGGACGGTAATCAGCCCCAGCATTTT
CDR3: CAQGDGNQPQHF

D: -
J: TRBJ1-1
V: TRBV4-1
size: many
DNA: TGCGCCAGCAGCCGCGAGGGGGGGAACACTGAAGCTTTCTTT
CDR3: CASSREGGNTEAFF

D: TRBD1
J: TRBJ2-1
V: TRBV5-4
size: -
DNA: TGTGCCAGCAGGCCAGGGGGAAGTGATTACAATGAGCAGTTCTTC
CDR3: CASRPGGSDYNEQFF

D: TRBD2
J: TRBJ2-3
V: TRBV5-1
size: -
DNA: TGCGCCAGCAGCCTTGCTAGCGGGGGGCCCACAGATACGCAGTATTTT
CDR3: CASSLASGGPTDTQYF

D: -
J: TRBJ1-2
V: TRBV30
size: -
DNA: TGTGCCTGGAGTATTACGTCGGGGGGCTACACCTTC
CDR3: CAWSITSGGYTF

D: -
J: TRBJ1-3
V: TRBV6-5
size: -
DNA: TGTGCCAGCAGTTACTCGGGGAGTCCCGGAAACACCATATATTTT
CDR3: CASSYSGSPGNTIYF

D: -
J: TRBJ2-3
V: TRBV5-6
size: -
DNA: TGTGCCAGCAGCTTGACCACAGATACGCAGTATTTT
CDR3: CASSLTTDTQYF

D: TRBD1
J: TRBJ1-1
V: TRBV10-3
size: -
DNA: TGTGCCACCAAGACAGGGCCTGAAGCTTTCTTT
CDR3: CATKTGPEAFF

D: -
J: TRBJ1-4
V: TRBV27
size: -
DNA: TGTGCCAGCAGTCGAGGGTCCTCTAATGAAAAACTGTTTTTT
CDR3: CASSRGSSNEKLFF